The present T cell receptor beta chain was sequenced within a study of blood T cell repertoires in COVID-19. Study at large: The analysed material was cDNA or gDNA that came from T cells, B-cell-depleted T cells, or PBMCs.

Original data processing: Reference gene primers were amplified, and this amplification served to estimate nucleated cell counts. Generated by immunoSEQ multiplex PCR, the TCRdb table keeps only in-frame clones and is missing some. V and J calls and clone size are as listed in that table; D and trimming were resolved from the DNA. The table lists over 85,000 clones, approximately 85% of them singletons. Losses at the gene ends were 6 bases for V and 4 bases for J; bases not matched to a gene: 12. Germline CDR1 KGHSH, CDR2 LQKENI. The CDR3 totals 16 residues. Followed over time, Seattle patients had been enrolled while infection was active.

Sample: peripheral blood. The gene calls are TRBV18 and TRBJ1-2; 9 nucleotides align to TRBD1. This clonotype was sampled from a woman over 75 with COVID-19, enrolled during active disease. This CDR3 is CASSHSRGQGGYGYTF. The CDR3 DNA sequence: TGTGCCAGCTCCCATTCTCGGGGACAGGGCGGCTATGGCTACACCTTC.